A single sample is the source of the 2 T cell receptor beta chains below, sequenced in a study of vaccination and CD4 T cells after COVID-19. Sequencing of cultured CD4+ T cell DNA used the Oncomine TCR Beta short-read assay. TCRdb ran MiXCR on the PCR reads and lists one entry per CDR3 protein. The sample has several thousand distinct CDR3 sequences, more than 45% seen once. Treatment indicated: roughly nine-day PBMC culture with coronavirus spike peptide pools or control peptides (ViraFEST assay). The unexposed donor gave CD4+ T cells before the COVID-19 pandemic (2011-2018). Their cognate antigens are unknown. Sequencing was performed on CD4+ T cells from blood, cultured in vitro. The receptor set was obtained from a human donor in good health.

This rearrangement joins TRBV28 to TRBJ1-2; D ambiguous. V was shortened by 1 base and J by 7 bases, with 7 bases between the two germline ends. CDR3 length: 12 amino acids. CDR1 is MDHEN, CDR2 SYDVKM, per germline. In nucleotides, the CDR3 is TGTGCCAGCAGTTTATTGGGGATTGGCTACACCTTC. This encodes CASSLLGIGYTF.

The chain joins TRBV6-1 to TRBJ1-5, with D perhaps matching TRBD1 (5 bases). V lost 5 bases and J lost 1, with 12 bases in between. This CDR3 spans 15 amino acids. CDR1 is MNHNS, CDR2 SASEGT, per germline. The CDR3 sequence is CASSLTSGSNQPQHF. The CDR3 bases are TGTGCCAGCAGTCTAACCTCAGGGAGCAATCAGCCCCAGCATTTT.